Sequencing of this TCR beta chain was carried out in a study of spatial heterogeneity in lung cancer. Study outcomes and limitations: Tumor mutation count correlated with how many alpha and beta TCRs expanded intratumorally.

The germline CDR1 and CDR2 sequences are SGHRS and YFSETQ. The CDR3 totals 17 residues. The V segment lost 5 bases and the J segment 0 bases; nucleotides outside the gene matches: 10. This clonotype came up many times. No antigen is known for it. Time point meaning: sample taken at primary tumor resection. The 70 or so donors had untreated early-stage non-small cell lung cancer. A single record per CDR3 protein comes from TCRdb applying MiXCR to the 5' RACE reads. The repertoire has 7,500 to 9,500 distinct CDR3 sequences, around 5.1% of them found once; the top ten carry roughly 25%. The specimen was lung tumor tissue, collected at surgery. The sequence came from a female donor with early-stage non-small cell lung cancer. The V and J genes are TRBV5-1 and TRBJ1-4; 7 bases are shared with TRBD1. The CDR3 spells CASSYSPGQTTNEKLFF. The CDR3 DNA is TGCGCCAGCAGTTATTCCCCGGGACAGACAACTAATGAAAAACTGTTTTTT.